This T cell receptor (beta chain) was found in a study of T-cell reconstitution after alpha-beta-depleted transplantation in children. General study findings and limits: After one year, T-cell counts and TCRbeta diversity mostly came from new T cells.

This clonotype was seen many times. Its antigen is not identified. V dropped 5 bases and J dropped 6 bases, with 16 bases sitting between them. CDR3 length: 15 amino acids. A TCRbeta library incorporating unique molecular identifiers was prepared. TCRdb independently ran MiXCR on the PCR reads; one entry per CDR3 protein. Of 480,000 or so distinct CDR3 sequences listed, roughly a tenth were seen once; the top ten hold around 2%. The chain is built from TRBV12-3 or TRBV12-4 and TRBJ2-2, with D possibly matching TRBD2 (6 bases). The sequence came from a child under 10 years old with inherited bone marrow failure, due to receive a stem cell transplant. The source was PBMCs, collected before TCRalphabeta/CD19-depleted stem cell transplant. This CDR3 reads CASSPGTGESGELFF. The DNA for the CDR3 is TGTGCCAGCAGTCCCGGGACGGGGGAGTCCGGGGAGCTGTTTTTT.